This T cell receptor beta chain was sequenced during a study of cytomegalovirus exposure and HLA in healthy donors. The V and J ends lost 5 bases and 7 bases, in that order; junction bases with no gene match: 11. Germline V gene lookup returns CDR1 SNHLY and CDR2 FYNNEI. The CDR3 sequence is 15 residues long. Note on this clone: Its antigen is not known.

Primers included in the PCR were 60 Vbeta and 13 Jbeta primers. Repertoires were generated with immunoSEQ multiplex PCR, while TCRdb's copy carries only in-frame clones and drops some. The sample holds about 73,000 clones; roughly 70% are singletons and the top ten take around an eighth. Study-level findings and limits: The records held CMV serostatus as the only immune exposure information.

The V and J genes are TRBV2 and TRBJ1-2, with TRBD1 matching over 9 bases. The receptor was isolated from a man between 65 and 85 years old in good health and CMV-seronegative. Sequencing used PBMCs. The CDR3 DNA reads as TGTGCCAGCAGTCAAACAGAGACAGGGGGTTCTGGCTACACCTTC. This sequence encodes CASSQTETGGSGYTF.